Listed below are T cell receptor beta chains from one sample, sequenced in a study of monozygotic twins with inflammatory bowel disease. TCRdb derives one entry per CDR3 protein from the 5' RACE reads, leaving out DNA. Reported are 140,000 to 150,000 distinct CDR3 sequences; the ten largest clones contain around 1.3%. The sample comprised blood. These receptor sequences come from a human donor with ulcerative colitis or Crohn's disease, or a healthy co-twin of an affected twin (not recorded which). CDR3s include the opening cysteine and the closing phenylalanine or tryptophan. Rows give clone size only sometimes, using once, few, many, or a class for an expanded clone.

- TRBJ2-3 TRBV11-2 CASSSQGGGRADTQYF
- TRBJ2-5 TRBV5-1 CASSWRTALQETQYF
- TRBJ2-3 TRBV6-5 CASSTNGQDTQYF
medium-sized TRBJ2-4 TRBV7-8 CASSLSGKNIQYF
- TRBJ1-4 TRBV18 CASSPRGPNEKLFF
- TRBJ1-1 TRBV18 CASSPRNGGITEAFF
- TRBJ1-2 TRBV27 CASSTSGGGGHGYTF
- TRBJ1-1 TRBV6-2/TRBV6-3 CASHRDPNTEAFF
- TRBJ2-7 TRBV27 CASSRLASSYEQYF
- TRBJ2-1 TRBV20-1 CSARRSGSLFVQFF
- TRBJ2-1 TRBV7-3 CASSLRGGSGSLRSYNEQFF
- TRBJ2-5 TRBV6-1 CASTPEPPSQETQYF
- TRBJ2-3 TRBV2 CASSDPGSSTDTQYF
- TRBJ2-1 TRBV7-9 CASSYFAGGEQFF
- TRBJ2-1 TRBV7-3 CASSLYSEGRDNEQFF
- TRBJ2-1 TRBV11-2 CASSPTLRSSYNEQFF
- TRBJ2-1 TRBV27 CASSLSTGGNEQFF
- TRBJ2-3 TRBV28 CASSGGLAGADTQYF
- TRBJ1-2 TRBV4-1 CASTLDRGQYGYTF
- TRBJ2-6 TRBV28 CATRRSSGANVLTF
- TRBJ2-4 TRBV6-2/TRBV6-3 CASSGRLAGFKNIQYF
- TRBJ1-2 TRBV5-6 CASSLSFLGRPNIADTF
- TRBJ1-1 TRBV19 CASRRDRGLSEAFF
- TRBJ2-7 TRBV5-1 CASSQTTGCNEQYF
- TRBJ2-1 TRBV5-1 CASSEQGGSYNEQFF
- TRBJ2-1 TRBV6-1 CASSDLTRGQFF
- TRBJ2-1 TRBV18 CASSPNGVSYNEQFF
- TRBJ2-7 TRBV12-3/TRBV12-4 CASSPSGTSGYEQYF
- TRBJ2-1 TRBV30 CACTQGGAEYNEQFF
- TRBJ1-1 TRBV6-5 CASSYSQGGWTEAFF
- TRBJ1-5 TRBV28 CASSSDRESNQPQHF
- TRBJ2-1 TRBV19 CASSIPMGNEQFF
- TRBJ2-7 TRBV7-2 CASSLAGGAGKTYEQYF
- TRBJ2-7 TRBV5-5 CASSYDGYEQYF
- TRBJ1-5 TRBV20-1 CSGKQGGNQPQHF
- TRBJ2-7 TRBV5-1 CASSSPGLANEQYF